These 14 T cell receptor beta chains came from one sample sequenced in a study of T cell responses to AZD1222 COVID-19 vaccine. The method was immunoSEQ multiplex PCR; TCRdb's version includes in-frame clones alone and lacks a portion of them. Here the sample spans about 98,000 clones, just over 85% being singletons. The material was peripheral blood, obtained on day 0 of MenACWY control vaccination. These TCRs come from an adult in good health.

The chain combines TRBV4-1 with TRBJ1-2, with TRBD1 matching 8 bases. This CDR3 has 15 residues. The J segment lost 7 bases and the V segment lost 4 bases, leaving 11 bases of the junction unmatched. Germline V CDR1 and CDR2: MGHRA, YSYEKL. CDR3 bases: TGCGCCAGCAGCCCGATTCAGGGACAGGAGCTTGGCTACACCTTC. Translated: CASSPIQGQELGYTF.

The chain is built from TRBV19 and TRBJ2-1, with 9 bases aligning to TRBD1. Losses at the gene ends were 6 bases for V and 7 bases for J; bases not matched to a gene: 10. This CDR3 has 15 residues. Germline CDR1 reads LNHDA; CDR2 reads SQIVND (reference sequence). The CDR3 reads CASSGGTGWTNEQFF. The CDR3 DNA reads as TGTGCCAGTAGCGGCGGGACAGGGTGGACAAATGAGCAGTTCTTC.

V and J are TRBV30 and TRBJ1-5; no reliable D call. V was cut by 2 bases and J by 7 bases, with 15 bases left in between. The CDR3 covers 14 residues. Germline V gene lookup returns CDR1 GTSNPN and CDR2 SVGIG (reference sequence). The CDR3 sequence is CAWSPSRLNQPQHF. Written as DNA, the CDR3 is TGTGCCTGGAGTCCTTCAAGATTAAACCAGCCCCAGCATTTT.

V and J are TRBV18 and TRBJ1-3, with TRBD1 matching over 7 bases. This CDR3 is 15 amino acids long. Germline loops: CDR1 KGHSH, CDR2 LQKENI. V lost 6 bases and J lost 0; bases outside the gene matches: 5. CDR3 sequence reads: CASSPTGDSGNTIYF. The CDR3 DNA follows: TGTGCCAGCTCTCCTACAGGGGACTCTGGAAACACCATATATTTT.

This chain uses TRBV5-1 with TRBJ1-4; 12 nucleotides line up with TRBD1. In germline, CDR1 is SGHRS, CDR2 YFSETQ. Germline trimming cut 2 bases from V and 6 bases from J; bases unmatched to any gene: 5. CDR3 length equals 16 residues. As DNA, the CDR3 is TGCGCCAGCAGCTTAGGGACAGGGGGCCGGGATGAAAAACTGTTTTTT. Translation gives CASSLGTGGRDEKLFF.

This rearrangement joins TRBV7-9 to TRBJ1-2; 7 positions agree with TRBD1. The CDR3 totals 15 residues. With V trimmed by 0 bases and J by 7 bases, 8 bases remained unmatched. CDR1 and CDR2 (germline): SEHNR, FQNEAQ (reference sequence). The DNA of the CDR3 is TGTGCCAGCAGCTTAGCGACAGGGTACAAGGCTGGCTACACCTTC. This translates into CASSLATGYKAGYTF. The full variable domain, its missing parts supplied by reference TRBV7-9 and TRBJ1-2, is DTGVSQNPRHKITKRGQNVTFRCDPISEHNRLYWYRQTLGQGPEFLTYFQNEAQLEKSRLLSDRFSAERPKGSFSTLEIQRTEQGDSAMYLCASSLATGYKAGYTFGSGTRLTVV.

The chain couples TRBV20-1 to TRBJ2-3; D remains unclear. Trimming left V 3 bases short and J 11 bases short, with 12 bases between. Per germline, CDR1 DFQATT and CDR2 SNEGSKA (reference sequence). This CDR3 comprises 11 residues. The CDR3 sequence: CSASWVAQQYF. Written as DNA, the CDR3 is TGCAGTGCTAGTTGGGTAGCCCAGCAGTATTTT.

The rearrangement joins TRBV6-1 to TRBJ2-1; D not certain. Looked up from germline, CDR1 is MNHNS and CDR2 is SASEGT. The CDR3 totals 14 residues. Between the trimmed V and J ends, which lost 1 base and 4 bases, there was a span of 8 bases. The CDR3 region is CASSEEWTYNEQFF. CDR3 bases: TGTGCCAGCAGTGAAGAGTGGACGTACAATGAGCAGTTCTTC.

The chain combines TRBV2 with TRBJ2-7; 8 bases are a match to TRBD1. With V trimmed by 0 bases and J by 2 bases, 9 bases remained unmatched. This CDR3 spans 17 amino acids. CDR1 and CDR2 from the germline V gene are SNHLY and FYNNEI. The CDR3 spells CASSEAPRQGITYEQYF. The CDR3 nucleotides read TGTGCCAGCAGTGAAGCGCCGAGACAGGGGATCACCTACGAGCAGTACTTC.

The chain has TRBV19 and TRBJ2-2; 9 nucleotides align to TRBD1. J lost 6 bases, V lost 9 bases, and 8 bases had no gene match. CDR1 LNHDA and CDR2 SQIVND come from the germline V gene (reference sequence). The CDR3 covers 14 residues. The CDR3 DNA reads TGTGCCAGCCACCGGGACAGGGCCCCCGGGGAGCTGTTTTTT. It specifies CASHRDRAPGELFF.

V usage is TRBV4-3 and J usage is TRBJ1-3; no reliable D call. Trimming shortened V by 0 bases and J by 5 bases, and 5 bases separated the two germline ends. Per germline, CDR1 LGHNA and CDR2 YSLEER. The CDR3 covers 13 residues. CDR3 sequence reads: CASSQENRNTIYF. CDR3 DNA sequence: TGCGCCAGCAGCCAAGAGAATCGAAACACCATATATTTT.

The chain is built from TRBV5-1 and TRBJ1-1, with no clear D. V lost 6 bases, J lost 3 bases, and 18 bases lay in between. Germline CDR1 SGHRS, CDR2 YFSETQ. This CDR3 is built from 15 residues. The chain's CDR3 is CASNDQDTYDTEAFF. As DNA, the CDR3 is TGCGCCAGCAACGATCAAGATACTTATGACACTGAAGCTTTCTTT.

This chain connects TRBV2 to TRBJ2-2, with D perhaps assigned TRBD1 or TRBD2 (6 bases each). Germline V CDR1 and CDR2: SNHLY, FYNNEI. Trimming took off 6 bases at V and 7 bases at J, with 21 bases between the two ends. The CDR3 covers 16 residues. CDR3 in DNA: TGTGCCAGCAGCCTTAATGTGGGGGGCGCAGGCGGGGAGCTGTTTTTT. Translating gives CASSLNVGGAGGELFF.

V usage is TRBV20-1 and J usage is TRBJ1-5; D is uncertain. The CDR3 consists of 14 residues. Per germline, CDR1 DFQATT and CDR2 SNEGSKA (reference sequence). The ends were cut back, 3 bases at V and 1 base at J, with 10 bases in the middle. The CDR3 protein is CSASAGASNQPQHF. Here the CDR3 DNA reads TGCAGTGCTAGTGCGGGCGCGAGCAATCAGCCCCAGCATTTT.